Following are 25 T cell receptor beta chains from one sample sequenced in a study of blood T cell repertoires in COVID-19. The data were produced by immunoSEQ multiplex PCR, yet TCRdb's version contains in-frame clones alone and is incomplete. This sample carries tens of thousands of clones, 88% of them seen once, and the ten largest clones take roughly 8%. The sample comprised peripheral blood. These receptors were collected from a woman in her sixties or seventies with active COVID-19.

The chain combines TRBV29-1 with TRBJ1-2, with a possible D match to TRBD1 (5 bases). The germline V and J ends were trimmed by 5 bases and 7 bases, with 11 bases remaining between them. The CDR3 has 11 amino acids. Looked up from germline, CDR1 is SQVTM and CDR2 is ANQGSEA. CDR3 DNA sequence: TGCAGCGTTCAAGGGGCCATTGGCTACACCTTC. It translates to CSVQGAIGYTF.

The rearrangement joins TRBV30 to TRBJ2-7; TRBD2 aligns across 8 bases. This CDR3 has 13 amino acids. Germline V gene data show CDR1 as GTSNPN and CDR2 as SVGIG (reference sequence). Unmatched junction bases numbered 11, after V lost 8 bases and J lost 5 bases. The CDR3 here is CAASGGRFHEQYF. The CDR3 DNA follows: TGTGCCGCCTCGGGGGGGCGCTTCCACGAGCAGTACTTC.

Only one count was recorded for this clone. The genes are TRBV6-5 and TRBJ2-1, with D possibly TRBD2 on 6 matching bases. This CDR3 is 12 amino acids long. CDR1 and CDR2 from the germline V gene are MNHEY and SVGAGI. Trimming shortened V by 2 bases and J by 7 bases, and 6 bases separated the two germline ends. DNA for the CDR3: TGTGCCAGCAGTTACGGGGGGAATGAGCAGTTCTTC. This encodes CASSYGGNEQFF.

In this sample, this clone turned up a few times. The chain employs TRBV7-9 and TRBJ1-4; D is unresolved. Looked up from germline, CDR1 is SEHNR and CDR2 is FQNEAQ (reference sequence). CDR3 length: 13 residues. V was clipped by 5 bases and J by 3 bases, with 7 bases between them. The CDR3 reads CASSHDSNEKLFF. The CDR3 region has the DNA TGTGCCAGCAGCCATGACTCTAATGAAAAACTGTTTTTT. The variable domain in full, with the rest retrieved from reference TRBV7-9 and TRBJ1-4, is DTGVSQNPRHKITKRGQNVTFRCDPISEHNRLYWYRQTLGQGPEFLTYFQNEAQLEKSRLLSDRFSAERPKGSFSTLEIQRTEQGDSAMYLCASSHDSNEKLFFGSGTQLSVL.

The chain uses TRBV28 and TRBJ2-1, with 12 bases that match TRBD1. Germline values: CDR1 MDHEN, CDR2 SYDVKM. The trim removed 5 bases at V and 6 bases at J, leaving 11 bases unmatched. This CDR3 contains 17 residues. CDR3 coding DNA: TGTGCCAGCAGTCCTCACACCGGGACAGGGGGCACCAATGAGCAGTTCTTC. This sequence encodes CASSPHTGTGGTNEQFF.

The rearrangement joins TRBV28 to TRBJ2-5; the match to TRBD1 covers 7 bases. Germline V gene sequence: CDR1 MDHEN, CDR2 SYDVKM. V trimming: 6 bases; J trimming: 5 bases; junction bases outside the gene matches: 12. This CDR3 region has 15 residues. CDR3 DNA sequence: TGTGCCAGCAGAAGACCCGGGACAGAGGGTGAGACCCAGTACTTC. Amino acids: CASRRPGTEGETQYF.

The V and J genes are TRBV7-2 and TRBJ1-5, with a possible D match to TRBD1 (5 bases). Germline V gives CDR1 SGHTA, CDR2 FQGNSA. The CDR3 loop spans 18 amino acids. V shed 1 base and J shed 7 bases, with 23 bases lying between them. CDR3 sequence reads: CASSLGPGRGMGSQPQHF. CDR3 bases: TGTGCCAGCAGCTTAGGTCCGGGGAGGGGAATGGGGAGCCAGCCCCAGCATTTT.

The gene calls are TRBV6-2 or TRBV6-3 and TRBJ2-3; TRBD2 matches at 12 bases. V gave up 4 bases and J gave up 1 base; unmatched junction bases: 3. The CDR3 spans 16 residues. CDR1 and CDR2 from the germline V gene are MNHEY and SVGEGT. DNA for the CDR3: TGTGCCAGCAGTTTAGGACTAGCGGGGCGCACAGATACGCAGTATTTT. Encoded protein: CASSLGLAGRTDTQYF.

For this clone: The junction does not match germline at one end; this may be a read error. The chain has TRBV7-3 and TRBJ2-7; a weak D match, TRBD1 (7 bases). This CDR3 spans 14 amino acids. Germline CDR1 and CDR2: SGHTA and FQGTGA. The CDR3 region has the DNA TGTGCCAGCAGCGTAACAGGGGAGGCCTACGAGCAGTACTTC. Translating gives CASSVTGEAYEQYF.

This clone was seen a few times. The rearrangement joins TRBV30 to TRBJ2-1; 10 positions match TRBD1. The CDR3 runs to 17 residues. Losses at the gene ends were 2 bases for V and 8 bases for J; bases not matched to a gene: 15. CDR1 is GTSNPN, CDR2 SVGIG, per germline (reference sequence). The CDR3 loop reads CAWSLFQTGGAGDEQFF. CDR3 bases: TGTGCCTGGAGTCTCTTCCAGACAGGGGGCGCCGGGGATGAGCAGTTCTTC.

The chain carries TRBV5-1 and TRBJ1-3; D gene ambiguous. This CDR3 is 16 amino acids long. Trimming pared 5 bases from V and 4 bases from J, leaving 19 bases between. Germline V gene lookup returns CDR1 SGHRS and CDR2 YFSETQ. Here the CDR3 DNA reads TGCGCCAGCAGTTCGTCCGCTAGGCCTCCCGGAAACACCATATATTTT. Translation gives CASSSSARPPGNTIYF.

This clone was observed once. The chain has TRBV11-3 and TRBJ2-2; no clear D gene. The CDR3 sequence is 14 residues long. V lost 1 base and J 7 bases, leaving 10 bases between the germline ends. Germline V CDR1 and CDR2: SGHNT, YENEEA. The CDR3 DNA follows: TGTGCCAGCAGCTTAGGAGGCGAGGACGGGGAGCTGTTTTTT. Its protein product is CASSLGGEDGELFF.

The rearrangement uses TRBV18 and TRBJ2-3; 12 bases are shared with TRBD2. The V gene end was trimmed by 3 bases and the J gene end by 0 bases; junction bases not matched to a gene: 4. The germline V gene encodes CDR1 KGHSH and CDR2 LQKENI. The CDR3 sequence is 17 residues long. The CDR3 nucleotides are TGTGCCAGCTCACCGCAACTAGCGGGAGGAAGCACAGATACGCAGTATTTT. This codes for CASSPQLAGGSTDTQYF.

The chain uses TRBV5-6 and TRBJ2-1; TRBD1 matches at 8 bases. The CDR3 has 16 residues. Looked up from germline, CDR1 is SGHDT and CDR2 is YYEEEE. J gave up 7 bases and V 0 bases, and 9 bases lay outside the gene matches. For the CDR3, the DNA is TGTGCCAGCAGCTTGGATTTCCGGGACAGGTTTAATGAGCAGTTCTTC. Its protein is CASSLDFRDRFNEQFF.

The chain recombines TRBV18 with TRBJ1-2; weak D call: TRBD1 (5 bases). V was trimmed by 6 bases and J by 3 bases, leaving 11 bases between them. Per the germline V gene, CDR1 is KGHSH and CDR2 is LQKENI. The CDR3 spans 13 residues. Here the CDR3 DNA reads TGTGCCAGCTCCCTTGGGGGGGACTATGGCTACACCTTC. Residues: CASSLGGDYGYTF.

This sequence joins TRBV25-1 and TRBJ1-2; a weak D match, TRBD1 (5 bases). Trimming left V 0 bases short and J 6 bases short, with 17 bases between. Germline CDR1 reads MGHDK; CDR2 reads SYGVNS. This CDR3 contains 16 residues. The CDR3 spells CASSEYKGQGAHGYTF. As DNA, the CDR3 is TGTGCCAGCAGTGAATATAAAGGGCAGGGTGCCCATGGCTACACCTTC.

DNA of the CDR3: TGTGCCAGCAGCTTCGGAGGACTAGGGAATGAGCAGTTCTTC. It yields the protein CASSFGGLGNEQFF. The chain uses TRBV7-9 and TRBJ2-1; 7 nucleotides line up with TRBD2. The CDR3 loop spans 14 amino acids. Germline loops: CDR1 SEHNR, CDR2 FQNEAQ (reference sequence). Trimming at V came to 3 bases and at J to 7 bases, leaving 6 bases not matched to a gene.

The chain's CDR3 is CASTGTVNQPQHF. CDR3 nucleotides: TGTGCCAGCACCGGGACAGTTAATCAGCCCCAGCATTTT. The genes are TRBV2 and TRBJ1-5; 7 bases are shared with TRBD1. Losses at the gene ends were 7 bases for V and 4 bases for J; bases not matched to a gene: 4. The germline CDR1 and CDR2 sequences are SNHLY and FYNNEI. The CDR3 length is 13 residues.

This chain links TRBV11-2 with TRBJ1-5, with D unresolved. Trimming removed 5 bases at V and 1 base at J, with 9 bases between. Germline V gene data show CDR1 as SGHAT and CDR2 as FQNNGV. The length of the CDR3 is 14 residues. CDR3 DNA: TGTGCCAGCAGCCCCTTTTTGAGCAATCAGCCCCAGCATTTT. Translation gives CASSPFLSNQPQHF.

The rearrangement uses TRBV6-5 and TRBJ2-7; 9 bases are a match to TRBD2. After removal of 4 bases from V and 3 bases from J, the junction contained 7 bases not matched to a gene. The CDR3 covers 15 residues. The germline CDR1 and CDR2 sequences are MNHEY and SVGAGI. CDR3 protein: CASSFRLAVNYEQYF. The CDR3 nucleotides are TGTGCCAGCAGTTTCAGACTAGCGGTTAACTACGAGCAGTACTTC.

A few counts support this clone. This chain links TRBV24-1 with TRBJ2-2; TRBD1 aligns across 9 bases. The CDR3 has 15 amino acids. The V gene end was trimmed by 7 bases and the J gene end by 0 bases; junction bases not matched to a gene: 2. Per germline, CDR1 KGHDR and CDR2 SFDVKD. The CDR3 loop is CATRDRGSNTGELFF. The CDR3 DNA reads TGTGCCACCAGGGACAGGGGCTCGAACACCGGGGAGCTGTTTTTT.

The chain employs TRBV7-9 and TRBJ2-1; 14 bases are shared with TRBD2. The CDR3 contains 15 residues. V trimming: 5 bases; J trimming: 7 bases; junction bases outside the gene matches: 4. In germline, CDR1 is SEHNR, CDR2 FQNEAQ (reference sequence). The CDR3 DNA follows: TGTGCCAGCAGCCAGGGACTAGCGGGAGTAAATGAGCAGTTCTTC. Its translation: CASSQGLAGVNEQFF.

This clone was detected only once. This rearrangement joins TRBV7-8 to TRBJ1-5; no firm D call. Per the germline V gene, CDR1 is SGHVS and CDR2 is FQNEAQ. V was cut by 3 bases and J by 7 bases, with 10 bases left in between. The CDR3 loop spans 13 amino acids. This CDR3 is CASSFPGGQPQHF. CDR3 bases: TGTGCCAGCAGCTTCCCAGGAGGACAGCCCCAGCATTTT.

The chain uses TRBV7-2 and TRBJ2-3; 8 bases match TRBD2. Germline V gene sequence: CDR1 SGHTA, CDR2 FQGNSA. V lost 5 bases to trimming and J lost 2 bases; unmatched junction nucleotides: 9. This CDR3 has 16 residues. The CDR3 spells CASSEFRAGATDTQYF. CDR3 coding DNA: TGTGCCAGCAGCGAGTTTCGAGCGGGAGCCACAGATACGCAGTATTTT.

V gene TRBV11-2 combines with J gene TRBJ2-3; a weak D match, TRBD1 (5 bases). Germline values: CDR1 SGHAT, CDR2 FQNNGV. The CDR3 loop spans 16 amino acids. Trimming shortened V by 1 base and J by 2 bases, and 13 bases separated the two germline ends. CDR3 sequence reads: CASSLGPPGLTDTQYF. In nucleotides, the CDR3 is TGTGCCAGCAGCTTAGGTCCCCCAGGGCTCACAGATACGCAGTATTTT.